The 11 T cell receptor beta chains below were found in one sample sequenced in a study of T cells after yellow fever vaccination. TCRdb used MiXCR to reprocess the 5' RACE reads, holding one entry per CDR3 protein. The sample lists 160,000 or so distinct CDR3 sequences, more than 5.5% occurring once. The starting material was CD4+ T cells sorted from PBMCs, obtained roughly 5 days after the first yellow fever vaccination. The receptors here all came from a young man who received the YFV17D yellow fever vaccine.

This clonotype was detected only a few times. The rearrangement joins TRBV11-2 to TRBJ2-4; D tentatively reads TRBD1 or TRBD2 (5 bases each). The CDR3 is made up of 19 amino acids. Trimming stripped 2 bases from V and 0 bases from J, with 20 bases between. The germline V gene encodes CDR1 SGHAT and CDR2 FQNNGV. The CDR3 here is CASSLRLGSRDVAKNIQYF. The CDR3 DNA reads TGTGCCAGCAGCTTACGATTAGGATCCAGGGACGTAGCCAAAAACATTCAGTACTTC.

The table lists this clonotype with many counts. This sequence joins TRBV5-1 and TRBJ1-1, with D possibly TRBD1 on 5 matching bases. Per the germline V gene, CDR1 is SGHRS and CDR2 is YFSETQ. Trimming took off 6 bases at V and 4 bases at J, with 13 bases between the two ends. There are 13 residues in the CDR3. This chain's CDR3 is CASMGGWSTEAFF. Written as DNA, the CDR3 is TGCGCCAGCATGGGGGGTTGGAGCACTGAAGCTTTCTTT.

Many counts were recorded for this clonotype. The chain joins TRBV7-6 to TRBJ2-2, with 7 bases identical to TRBD1. The CDR3 sequence is 16 residues long. Trimming cost V 5 bases and J 0 bases; bases outside gene matches: 6. CDR1 SGHVS and CDR2 FNYEAQ come from the germline V gene. The CDR3: CASSKRDRANTGELFF. The CDR3 DNA is TGTGCCAGCAGCAAAAGAGACAGGGCGAACACCGGGGAGCTGTTTTTT.

In this sample, this clonotype turned up many times. The chain carries TRBV7-6 and TRBJ2-5; D might be TRBD1 (6 bases). The germline gives CDR1 SGHVS, CDR2 FNYEAQ. CDR3 length: 14 amino acids. Trimming took 5 bases from V and 3 from J, leaving 13 bases between them. The CDR3 sequence: CASSDPRGKETQYF. DNA of the CDR3: TGTGCCAGCAGCGACCCTAGGGGGAAAGAGACCCAGTACTTC.

In this sample, this clonotype turned up many times. The chain is built from TRBV4-3 and TRBJ2-3, with a possible D match to TRBD2 (7 bases). The CDR3 length is 16 residues. Germline V gives CDR1 LGHNA, CDR2 YSLEER. V dropped 1 base and J dropped 2 bases, with 13 bases sitting between them. The CDR3 sequence is CASSQASAGATDTQYF. Written as DNA, the CDR3 is TGCGCCAGCAGCCAAGCGAGCGCGGGGGCCACAGATACGCAGTATTTT.

This clonotype was detected many times. DNA of the CDR3: TGCGCCAGCAGCCCTGGACTAGCGGGGGGTGGAGAGACCCAGTACTTC. Amino acid sequence: CASSPGLAGGGETQYF. V and J are TRBV5-1 and TRBJ2-5; 14 bases line up with TRBD2. Germline V gives CDR1 SGHRS, CDR2 YFSETQ. Unmatched junction bases numbered 6, after V lost 4 bases and J lost 4 bases. The CDR3 extends over 16 amino acids.

This clonotype was detected a few times. This rearrangement joins TRBV5-1 to TRBJ2-5; 9 nucleotides line up with TRBD1. CDR1 is SGHRS, CDR2 YFSETQ, per germline. Losses at the gene ends were 0 bases for V and 5 bases for J; bases not matched to a gene: 5. The CDR3 is 15 residues long. The CDR3 DNA reads as TGCGCCAGCAGCTTGGCGGACAGGGGTGGCGAGACCCAGTACTTC. Its translation is CASSLADRGGETQYF.

Many counts were recorded for this clonotype. The chain links TRBV5-5 to TRBJ2-1, with D uncertain. CDR1 and CDR2 (germline): SGHKS, YYEKEE (reference sequence). The CDR3 consists of 15 residues. The V and J ends lost 4 bases and 1 base respectively, with 12 bases between them. In DNA form, the CDR3 reads TGTGCCAGCAGCCCCTACTACCTTTCCTACAATGAGCAGTTCTTC. It translates to CASSPYYLSYNEQFF.

This clonotype was found a few times. V and J are TRBV25-1 and TRBJ1-4, with 10 bases matching TRBD1. V shed 2 bases, J shed 8 bases, and the junction held 8 bases outside the gene matches. CDR3 size: 16 residues. The germline gives CDR1 MGHDK, CDR2 SYGVNS. Here the CDR3 DNA reads TGTGCCAGCAGTGAAATCGGGACAGGGGCGGGGGAAAAACTGTTTTTT. Translating gives CASSEIGTGAGEKLFF. The full variable domain, with the rest looked up from reference TRBV25-1 and TRBJ1-4, is EADIYQTPRYLVIGTGKKITLECSQTMGHDKMYWYQQDPGMELHLIHYSYGVNSTEKGDLSSESTVSRIRTEHFPLTLESARPSHTSQYLCASSEIGTGAGEKLFFGSGTQLSVL.

This clonotype was detected only a few times. An end of the junction differs from the germline gene, which may be a read error. This chain joins TRBV7-3 and TRBJ1-5, with a possible D match to TRBD1 (5 bases). The CDR3 is 15 amino acids. Germline assignment: CDR1 SGHTA and CDR2 FQGTGA. CDR3 sequence: CASSLTTESNQPQHF. CDR3 bases: TGTGCCAGCAGCCTAACGACAGAAAGCAATCAGCCCCAGCATTTT.

This clonotype was recorded at least ten times. The chain couples TRBV6-9 to TRBJ2-3, with D unresolved. Germline assignment: CDR1 MNHGY and CDR2 SVAAGI. The CDR3 loop spans 10 amino acids. Between the trimmed V and J ends, which lost 8 bases and 5 bases, there was a span of 5 bases. The CDR3 DNA is TGTGCCAGCCCACAAGATACGCAGTATTTT. Translation gives CASPQDTQYF.